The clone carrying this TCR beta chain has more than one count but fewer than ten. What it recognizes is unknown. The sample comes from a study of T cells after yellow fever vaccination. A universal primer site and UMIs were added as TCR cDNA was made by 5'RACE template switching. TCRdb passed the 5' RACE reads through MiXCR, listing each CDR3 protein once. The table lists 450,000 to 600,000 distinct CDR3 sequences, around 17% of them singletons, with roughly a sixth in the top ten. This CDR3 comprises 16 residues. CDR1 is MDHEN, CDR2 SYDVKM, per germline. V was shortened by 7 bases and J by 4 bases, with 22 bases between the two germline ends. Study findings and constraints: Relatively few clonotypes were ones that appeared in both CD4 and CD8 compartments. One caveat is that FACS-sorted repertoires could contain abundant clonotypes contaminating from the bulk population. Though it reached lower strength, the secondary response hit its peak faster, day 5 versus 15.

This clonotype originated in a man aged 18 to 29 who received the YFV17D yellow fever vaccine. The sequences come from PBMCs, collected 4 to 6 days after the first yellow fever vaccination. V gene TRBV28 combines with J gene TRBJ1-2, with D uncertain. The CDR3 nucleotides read TGTGCCAGCACCTCCGCGGCAGGCAGATTTGGCTATGGCTACACCTTC. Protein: CASTSAAGRFGYGYTF.